The clone carrying this T cell receptor (beta chain) was detected many times. In germline, CDR1 is MNHNY, CDR2 SVGAGI (reference sequence). This CDR3 contains 12 residues. Trimming took 6 bases from V and 13 from J, leaving 16 bases between them. This specimen comes from a study of neurological immune-mediated disorders. The time point is: longitudinal time-point 3. TCRdb redid the calling of the 5' RACE reads with MiXCR, one entry per CDR3 protein. The sample consists of about 99,000 distinct CDR3 sequences, 10% to 12% of them appearing once. This sequence was found in a female donor with HTLV-1-associated myelopathy (HAM/TSP). What was sequenced was PBMCs. The J gene is TRBJ2-1, the V gene TRBV6-6; perhaps TRBD1 as D (6 bases). The CDR3 region is CASSSGVGRQFF. As DNA, the CDR3 is TGTGCCAGCAGCTCAGGGGTGGGGAGACAGTTCTTC.